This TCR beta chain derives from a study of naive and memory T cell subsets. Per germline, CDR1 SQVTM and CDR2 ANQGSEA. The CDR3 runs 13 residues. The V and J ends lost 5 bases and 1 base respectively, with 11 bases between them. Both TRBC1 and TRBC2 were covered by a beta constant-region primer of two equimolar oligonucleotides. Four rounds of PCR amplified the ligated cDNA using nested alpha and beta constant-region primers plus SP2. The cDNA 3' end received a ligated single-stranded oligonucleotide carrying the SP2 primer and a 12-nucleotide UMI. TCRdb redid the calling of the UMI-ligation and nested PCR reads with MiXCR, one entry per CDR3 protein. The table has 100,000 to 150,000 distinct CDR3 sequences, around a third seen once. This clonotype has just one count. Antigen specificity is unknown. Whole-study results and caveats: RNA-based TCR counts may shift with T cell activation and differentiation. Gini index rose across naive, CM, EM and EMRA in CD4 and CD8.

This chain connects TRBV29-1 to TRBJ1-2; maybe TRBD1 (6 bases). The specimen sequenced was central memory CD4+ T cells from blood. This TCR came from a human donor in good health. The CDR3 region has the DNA TGCAGCGTTAACCTAGGGGGTAACTATGGCTACACCTTC. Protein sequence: CSVNLGGNYGYTF. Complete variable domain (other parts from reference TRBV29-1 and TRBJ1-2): SAVISQKPSRDICQRGTSLTIQCQVDSQVTMMFWYRQQPGQSLTLIATANQGSEATYESGFVIDKFPISRPNLTFSTLTVSNMSPEDSSIYLCSVNLGGNYGYTFGSGTRLTVV.